The subject of this entry is one T cell receptor beta chain. Its antigen is not known. The sample belongs to a study of post-analysis software for immune sequencing data. Across the whole study: Relapsing-remitting, secondary progressive and progressive-relapsing multiple sclerosis were all included among the disease courses.

Whole-study findings and limits: Compared with controls, patients showed significantly lower normalized Chao1 diversity. A handful of TRBV segments were significantly more frequent in patients than in controls. TRBV5-6, TRBV5-1 and TRBV20-1 were among these segments.

TCR beta cDNA libraries had unique molecular identifiers. From 1 to 10 million T cells, 400,000 to 600,000 cDNA molecules were obtained. TCRdb passed the PCR reads through MiXCR, listing each CDR3 protein once. In the table there are almost 700,000 distinct CDR3 sequences, over 45% of which are singletons. The germline V gene encodes CDR1 SEHNR and CDR2 FQNEAQ (reference sequence). V shed 2 bases, J shed 5 bases, and the junction held 12 bases outside the gene matches. The CDR3 spans 18 residues. The chain couples TRBV7-9 to TRBJ2-1; 10 bases agree with TRBD2. The receptor was isolated from a girl aged 2 to 10 with multiple sclerosis. Sequenced: blood. The CDR3 DNA sequence: TGTGCCAGCAGCTTAACCCCAACTCTAGCGGGAGCCCACAATGAGCAGTTCTTC. Translating it yields CASSLTPTLAGAHNEQFF. The variable domain in full, completed from reference TRBV7-9 and TRBJ2-1, reads DTGVSQNPRHKITKRGQNVTFRCDPISEHNRLYWYRQTLGQGPEFLTYFQNEAQLEKSRLLSDRFSAERPKGSFSTLEIQRTEQGDSAMYLCASSLTPTLAGAHNEQFFGPGTRLTVL.